This TCR beta chain was sequenced in a study of OX40 agonist ivuxolimab in advanced cancers. Study-level background: Ivuxolimab was an agonistic, fully human IgG2 monoclonal antibody directed against OX40 (CD134), a costimulatory receptor. Three dose-escalation patients achieved partial responses, one with hepatocellular carcinoma and two with cutaneous melanoma. A male proportion of almost 85% and a mean age of approximately 62 years, ranging from roughly 23 to 90, were recorded for the dose-escalation cohort. The monotherapy dose-escalation portion (N ≈ 56 patients) of the phase I ivuxolimab trial is reported in the paper. Patients were allowed to have had prior anti-PD-1, anti-PD-L1 or anti-CTLA-4 therapy, and 30% to 50% of the dose-escalation patients had previously received checkpoint inhibitors. The purpose of peripheral TCRbeta sequencing was to test whether ivuxolimab changed TCR sequence diversity and led to clonal T-cell expansion. Of the approximately 50 patients in dose escalation, 19 had hepatocellular carcinoma, some 15 had melanoma, 9 had renal cell carcinoma and 9 had head and neck cancer. Intravenous ivuxolimab was administered to patients every 2 weeks at six dose levels: 0.01, 0.1, 0.3, 1.5, 3 and 10 mg/kg.

Measured from the cysteine to the phenylalanine, the CDR3 is 11 residues long. Left in the record is the CDR3 DNA by itself, 33 bases read in frame from the first base. CDR1 MDHEN and CDR2 SYDVKM are derived from the germline V gene. Trimming costs V 7 bases and J 10 bases, and their ends lie 12 bases apart. As regards this clone: The antigen it recognizes is unknown. Base-call qualities are not available, and no considerably larger clone is one nucleotide away.

Patients with a history of autoimmune disease or receiving systemic immunosuppression were excluded from the trial. Peripheral blood for TCR sequencing was drawn from every dose cohort at baseline, at cycle 4 day 1 and at cycle 7 day 1. The samples were taken from a phase I, first-in-human, multicenter, open-label dose-escalation trial of ivuxolimab. Adults with locally advanced or metastatic melanoma, renal cell carcinoma, hepatocellular carcinoma or head and neck squamous cell carcinoma were enrolled in the trial. Before TCR sequencing, CD4+ and CD8+ T cells were separately sorted from peripheral blood. Study-wide conclusions, independent of this receptor: At doses of 0.1 to 3.0 mg/kg, clonal expansion of both CD4+ and CD8+ T cells in blood was seen between baseline and week 6. After ivuxolimab, CD8+ T cells had more expanded clones than CD4+ T cells on average. Low levels of normalized T-cell clonal expansion were also seen in some patients who did not respond. Antigen specificity was not determined for the clonally expanded peripheral T cells. Partial responders in the 0.1-3.0 mg/kg groups had among the lowest normalized peripheral clonal expansion, especially among CD8+ T cells.

Genomic DNA was extracted from sorted cells for sequencing of the TCRbeta CDR3 region. The immunoSEQ Assay was used to sequence the TCRbeta CDR3 regions. TCRdb limited this immuneACCESS table to in-frame rearrangements with V and J called. A share of clones is missing; checked studies link under half to unresolved V genes, and the rest is unexplained. The sample profile shows 60,000 or so clones; 65% to 90% of them were found once. The top ten constitute roughly 0.95% of the sample. The V and J segments used are TRBV28 and TRBJ2-3; the D gene is perhaps TRBD1, from 5 matching bases. The source material was CD4+ or CD8+ T cells sorted from blood, sampled in a trial of the OX40 agonist ivuxolimab. The receptor was derived from an adult with an advanced solid tumor such as melanoma, head and neck, liver or kidney cancer. The CDR3 here reads CASTLQGAQYF. The nucleotide sequence reads TGTGCCAGCACCCTCCAAGGGGCGCAGTATTTT.